The present T cell receptor (beta chain) was sequenced within a study of a mutant IDH1 vaccine in newly diagnosed glioma. Study-wide context: Beforehand, treatment had been radiotherapy, temozolomide, or both; the majority received both.

This CDR3 has 15 residues. CDR1 and CDR2 (germline): LNHNV, YYDKDF (reference sequence). V was pared by 5 bases and J by 0 bases, with 11 bases between. Clones were read by immunoSEQ multiplex PCR, and TCRdb kept only the in-frame ones, dropping some. The sample includes roughly 51,000 clones, approximately 90% of them seen just once. Noted time point: baseline, week 1 (first vaccination visit). Treatment described: pre-vaccination baseline after standard-of-care therapy. The specimen comprised PBMCs, sampled from a glioma patient treated with radiotherapy, temozolomide or both. The chain is built from TRBV15 and TRBJ2-1; D is uncertain. This receptor was identified in a man between 40 and 49 years old with glioma. The CDR3 sequence is CATSLDDRSYNEQFF. The DNA of the CDR3 is TGTGCCACCAGCCTGGACGACCGCTCCTACAATGAGCAGTTCTTC. The full variable domain, with the rest looked up from reference TRBV15 and TRBJ2-1, is DAMVIQNPRYQVTQFGKPVTLSCSQTLNHNVMYWYQQKSSQAPKLLFHYYDKDFNNEADTPDNFQSRRPNTSFCFLDIRSPGLGDTAMYLCATSLDDRSYNEQFFGPGTRLTVL.